The clone carrying this TCR beta chain was detected once. Antigen: not known. The record originates from a study of cytomegalovirus exposure and HLA in healthy donors. Study as a whole: About 200 million T cells yielded 100 million or so unique TCR beta sequences, as an earlier analysis found.

Study conclusions and caveats: Presence/absence analyses took donor sequencing depth as roughly uniform. As a later analysis showed, a missense DCLRE1C variant was linked to trimming of TCR beta V- and J-genes.

The PCR used 60 Vbeta and 13 Jbeta primers. The repertoire was sequenced with immunoSEQ multiplex PCR; TCRdb's copy has only in-frame clones and lacks some. The sample holds about 70,000 clones; 74% are singletons and the top ten take approximately 10%. V lost 4 bases and J lost 6, with 10 bases in between. From germline, CDR1 is MDHEN and CDR2 SYDVKM. This CDR3 comprises 12 residues. Source material: PBMCs. The J gene is TRBJ2-7, the V gene TRBV28, with D possibly TRBD1 on 5 matching bases. The TCR comes from a human donor in good health. The CDR3 here is CASSWSGAEQYF. CDR3 nucleotides: TGTGCCAGCAGTTGGTCTGGGGCCGAGCAGTACTTC.